These 27 T cell receptor beta chains were sequenced from one sample in a study of cytomegalovirus exposure and HLA in healthy donors. The PCR ran on 60 Vbeta and 13 Jbeta primers. Generated by immunoSEQ multiplex PCR, the TCRdb table keeps only in-frame clones and is missing some. This sample yields roughly 160,000 clones, of which roughly two thirds are seen a single time; 4.5% to 5.5% belongs to the top ten. The sequencing input was PBMCs. Source of these receptors: a woman younger than 35 in good health and CMV-seropositive.

The rearrangement joins TRBV6-4 to TRBJ2-3; the match to TRBD1 covers 10 bases. Germline CDR1 and CDR2: MRHNA and SNTAGT. The CDR3 extends over 15 amino acids. V lost 4 bases, J lost 3 bases, and 4 bases stayed unmatched. Here the CDR3 DNA reads TGTGCCAGCAGTGTCGGACAGGGGGATACAGATACGCAGTATTTT. Its protein is CASSVGQGDTDTQYF.

The V and J genes are TRBV30 and TRBJ2-1; 10 nucleotides line up with TRBD2. V lost 3 bases to trimming and J lost 11 bases; unmatched junction nucleotides: 16. CDR1 is GTSNPN and CDR2 is SVGIG in the germline V gene (reference sequence). The CDR3 is 16 amino acids. The CDR3 sequence: CAWRAPGTSVGPKQFF. The DNA of the CDR3 is TGTGCCTGGAGGGCACCTGGGACTAGCGTAGGACCCAAGCAGTTCTTC.

V usage is TRBV18 and J usage is TRBJ1-2, with 8 bases matching TRBD1. The CDR3 loop spans 15 amino acids. Germline-derived CDR1 and CDR2 are KGHSH and LQKENI. The J segment lost 8 bases and the V segment lost 2 bases, leaving 10 bases of the junction unmatched. This CDR3 is CASSPIQGQDAGYTF. As DNA, the CDR3 is TGTGCCAGCTCACCAATCCAGGGACAGGACGCAGGCTACACCTTC.

This clone was counted between two and nine times. V usage is TRBV2 and J usage is TRBJ2-1, with 11 bases identical to TRBD2. V trimming: 3 bases; J trimming: 9 bases; junction bases outside the gene matches: 4. CDR1 is SNHLY, CDR2 FYNNEI, per germline. There are 14 residues in the CDR3. The CDR3 reads CASSELAGGGEQFF. As DNA, the CDR3 is TGTGCCAGCAGTGAGTTAGCGGGGGGGGGTGAGCAGTTCTTC. Full variable domain (outside the CDR3, taken from reference TRBV2 and TRBJ2-1): EPEVTQTPSHQVTQMGQEVILRCVPISNHLYFYWYRQILGQKVEFLVSFYNNEISEKSEIFDDQFSVERPDGSNFTLKIRSTKLEDSAMYFCASSELAGGGEQFFGPGTRLTVL.

The J gene is TRBJ2-7, the V gene TRBV2; 7 nucleotides align to TRBD1. The V and J ends lost 4 bases and 9 bases, in that order; junction bases with no gene match: 6. Germline V gene data show CDR1 as SNHLY and CDR2 as FYNNEI. The CDR3 runs to 12 residues. The CDR3 nucleotides read TGTGCCAGCAGTGTGTTCCCAGGGGGGCAGTACTTC. Its protein is CASSVFPGGQYF. Combining the CDR3 with reference TRBV2 and TRBJ2-7 gives the whole variable domain EPEVTQTPSHQVTQMGQEVILRCVPISNHLYFYWYRQILGQKVEFLVSFYNNEISEKSEIFDDQFSVERPDGSNFTLKIRSTKLEDSAMYFCASSVFPGGQYFGPGTRLTVT.

This clone occurred a few times. The chain combines TRBV9 with TRBJ2-2; 8 bases map to TRBD1. With V trimmed by 7 bases and J by 4 bases, 6 bases remained unmatched. The CDR3 consists of 14 residues. Germline CDR1 SGDLS, CDR2 YYNGEE. The CDR3 DNA reads as TGTGCCAGCTCCGGGACAGGAACCACCGGGGAGCTGTTTTTT. It specifies CASSGTGTTGELFF.

There are a few counts of this clone. The chain combines TRBV2 with TRBJ2-6; 8 nucleotides match TRBD1. The germline gives CDR1 SNHLY, CDR2 FYNNEI. The ends lost 4 bases at V and 0 bases at J; junction bases unmatched: 5. The CDR3 runs to 17 residues. Here the CDR3 reads CASSGQGLSSGANVLTF. CDR3 nucleotides: TGTGCCAGCAGTGGACAGGGGTTAAGCTCTGGGGCCAACGTCCTGACTTTC.

The chain links TRBV18 to TRBJ2-2; TRBD1 is a possible D gene (5 bases). Germline CDR1 is KGHSH and CDR2 is LQKENI. The CDR3 is 16 amino acids. V was clipped by 1 base and J by 2 bases, with 11 bases between them. CDR3 nucleotides: TGTGCCAGCTCACCACGGCAGGGTGGAAACACCGGGGAGCTGTTTTTT. Its protein is CASSPRQGGNTGELFF.

This chain links TRBV7-8 with TRBJ1-2; TRBD1 might be the D (5 bases). CDR1 SGHVS and CDR2 FQNEAQ come from the germline V gene. The CDR3 is made up of 12 amino acids. Trimming cost V 1 base and J 8 bases, with 8 bases left between them. The CDR3 loop reads CASSLERGGYTF. In DNA form, the CDR3 reads TGTGCCAGCAGCTTAGAGCGGGGCGGCTACACCTTC.

This clone was recorded only once. The chain uses TRBV9 and TRBJ2-2, with 15 bases matching TRBD2. V lost 0 bases, J lost 6 bases, and 9 bases stayed unmatched. The CDR3 has 19 amino acids. Germline assignment: CDR1 SGDLS and CDR2 YYNGEE. CDR3 bases: TGTGCCAGCAGCGTAGGGGCTGGACTAGCGGGGGGGCCGGCCGGGGAGCTGTTTTTT. It yields the protein CASSVGAGLAGGPAGELFF.

V is TRBV4-3 and J is TRBJ1-1; tentatively, D is TRBD1 (6 bases). Per the germline V gene, CDR1 is LGHNA and CDR2 is YSLEER. The germline V and J ends were trimmed by 3 bases and 5 bases, with 19 bases remaining between them. CDR3 length equals 16 residues. The CDR3 sequence is CASSHQAGGGRTEAFF. The CDR3 DNA reads as TGCGCCAGCAGCCACCAAGCGGGGGGCGGTCGGACTGAAGCTTTCTTT.

This chain links TRBV14 with TRBJ1-4; TRBD1 agrees at 9 bases. The germline CDR1 and CDR2 sequences are SGHDN and FVKESK. CDR3 size: 18 residues. The V and J ends lost 2 bases and 5 bases, in that order; junction bases with no gene match: 12. This chain's CDR3 is CASSQPRGTGTGNEKLFF. The CDR3 nucleotides are TGTGCCAGCAGCCAACCGCGGGGGACCGGGACAGGGAATGAAAAACTGTTTTTT.

The chain recombines TRBV5-5 with TRBJ1-4, with a tentative D call TRBD1 (5 bases). Germline CDR1 is SGHKS and CDR2 is YYEKEE (reference sequence). This CDR3 comprises 15 residues. The V end was cut by 0 bases, the J end by 11 bases, with 17 bases between. DNA of the CDR3: TGTGCCAGCAGCTTGGTTGGAGGGGATAATGGGAAACTGTTTTTT. It is translated as CASSLVGGDNGKLFF.

The genes are TRBV9 and TRBJ2-3; 7 bases fit TRBD2. The CDR3 is 14 amino acids. Unmatched junction bases numbered 4, after V lost 4 bases and J lost 2 bases. Germline loops: CDR1 SGDLS, CDR2 YYNGEE. As DNA, the CDR3 is TGTGCCAGCAGCCAAGCGGGGTCCACAGATACGCAGTATTTT. Translation: CASSQAGSTDTQYF.

The J gene is TRBJ1-6, the V gene TRBV18; D call uncertain. The germline V and J ends were trimmed by 0 bases and 7 bases, with 7 bases remaining between them. The germline V gene has CDR1 KGHSH and CDR2 LQKENI. The CDR3 contains 14 residues. Written as DNA, the CDR3 is TGTGCCAGCTCACCACCGGAGGTAAATTCACCCCTCCACTTT. It translates to CASSPPEVNSPLHF.

This clone has more than one count but fewer than ten. J is TRBJ2-5 and V is TRBV28; 7 nucleotides line up with TRBD2. The tail of the sequence fits TRBJ2-7 better, so the J call may be wrong. The CDR3 covers 16 residues. Germline loops: CDR1 MDHEN, CDR2 SYDVKM. DNA of the CDR3: TGTGCCAGCAGAACAGAAAGGGAGGGAGAACCCTACGAGCAGTACTTC. Amino acid sequence: CASRTEREGEPYEQYF.

The chain uses TRBV7-9 and TRBJ2-5; 7 bases are shared with TRBD1. V gave up 0 bases and J gave up 0 bases; unmatched junction bases: 1. The CDR3 sequence is 15 residues long. Germline CDR1 reads SEHNR; CDR2 reads FQNEAQ (reference sequence). CDR3 amino acids: CASSLATGHQETQYF. CDR3 in DNA: TGTGCCAGCAGCTTAGCGACAGGGCACCAAGAGACCCAGTACTTC. Complete variable domain (other parts from reference TRBV7-9 and TRBJ2-5): DTGVSQNPRHKITKRGQNVTFRCDPISEHNRLYWYRQTLGQGPEFLTYFQNEAQLEKSRLLSDRFSAERPKGSFSTLEIQRTEQGDSAMYLCASSLATGHQETQYFGPGTRLLVL.

This clone was detected a few times. The rearrangement links TRBV30 to TRBJ2-7; the match to TRBD1 covers 7 bases. Trimming cost V 4 bases and J 0 bases; bases outside gene matches: 24. The germline V gene has CDR1 GTSNPN and CDR2 SVGIG (reference sequence). The CDR3 has 20 residues. CDR3 region: CAWKGMVLGTASFSSYEQYF. The CDR3 nucleotides are TGTGCCTGGAAGGGAATGGTGTTGGGGACAGCCTCCTTCAGCTCCTACGAGCAGTACTTC.

The J gene is TRBJ1-4, the V gene TRBV7-2, with TRBD1 identical over 10 bases. Trimming removed 1 base from V and 7 bases from J; junction bases left unmatched: 3. This CDR3 spans 15 amino acids. The germline V gene encodes CDR1 SGHTA and CDR2 FQGNSA. As DNA, the CDR3 is TGTGCCAGCAGCTTAGGGACAGGGGGGATTGAAAAACTGTTTTTT. It specifies CASSLGTGGIEKLFF.

CDR3 coding DNA: TGTCCACGGGGGGACCCGATACTAGGTAATTCACCCCTCCACTTT. It is translated as CPRGDPILGNSPLHF. The rearrangement uses TRBV28 and TRBJ1-6; weak D call: TRBD1 (5 bases). Germline V gene data show CDR1 as MDHEN and CDR2 as SYDVKM. The CDR3 sequence is 15 residues long.

The V gene is TRBV9, the J gene TRBJ2-7, with TRBD1 matching over 9 bases. The V segment lost 4 bases and the J segment 2 bases; nucleotides outside the gene matches: 4. The germline gives CDR1 SGDLS, CDR2 YYNGEE. The CDR3 spans 14 residues. CDR3 DNA: TGTGCCAGCAGCCCACGACAGGGGGCCTACGAGCAGTACTTC. Encoded protein: CASSPRQGAYEQYF.

This clone showed up just once. This rearrangement joins TRBV2 to TRBJ1-2; weak D call: TRBD1 (6 bases). V was pared by 6 bases and J by 8 bases, with 13 bases between. Germline CDR1 SNHLY, CDR2 FYNNEI. CDR3 length: 12 residues. CDR3: CASRQGGGGYTF. CDR3 in DNA: TGTGCCAGCAGACAGGGCGGGGGGGGCTACACCTTC.

This clone was observed a handful of times. The chain is built from TRBV4-1 and TRBJ1-5; D is perhaps TRBD1 (6 bases). The germline V gene encodes CDR1 MGHRA and CDR2 YSYEKL. CDR3 size: 15 residues. V shed 1 base and J shed 4 bases, with 11 bases lying between them. The CDR3 loop reads CASSQVPGTNQPQHF. The CDR3 bases are TGCGCCAGCAGCCAAGTTCCAGGGACAAATCAGCCCCAGCATTTT.

This chain joins TRBV5-1 and TRBJ2-5, with 7 nucleotides matching TRBD2. Per germline, CDR1 SGHRS and CDR2 YFSETQ. Unmatched junction bases numbered 4, after V lost 2 bases and J lost 3 bases. This CDR3 contains 14 residues. DNA for the CDR3: TGCGCCAGCAGCTTTGGGGGGGGGAAAGAGACCCAGTACTTC. Protein sequence: CASSFGGGKETQYF.

CDR3 loop: CSVEGQAYEQYF. The CDR3 DNA is TGCAGCGTGGAGGGACAGGCCTACGAGCAGTACTTC. This chain joins TRBV29-1 and TRBJ2-5; 8 bases line up with TRBD1. Near its end, the DNA agrees better with TRBJ2-7, so the J call may be wrong. The CDR3 covers 12 residues. Germline V gene sequence: CDR1 SQVTM, CDR2 ANQGSEA.

V usage is TRBV27 and J usage is TRBJ2-1; 10 bases fit TRBD1. This CDR3 is built from 15 residues. The V and J ends lost 3 bases and 6 bases, in that order; junction bases with no gene match: 5. Germline V gives CDR1 MNHEY, CDR2 SMNVEV (reference sequence). CDR3 protein: CASSLGTGEVNEQFF. CDR3 in DNA: TGTGCCAGCAGTTTGGGGACAGGGGAAGTCAATGAGCAGTTCTTC.

The J gene is TRBJ2-3, the V gene TRBV10-3; the match to TRBD2 covers 8 bases. The junction had 4 bases not matched to a gene; V was cut back by 6 bases and J by 2 bases. There are 14 residues in the CDR3. CDR1 ENHRY and CDR2 SYGVKD come from the germline V gene. The CDR3 DNA sequence: TGTGCCATCAGAGGACTAGCAGACACAGATACGCAGTATTTT. Translating it yields CAIRGLADTDTQYF.